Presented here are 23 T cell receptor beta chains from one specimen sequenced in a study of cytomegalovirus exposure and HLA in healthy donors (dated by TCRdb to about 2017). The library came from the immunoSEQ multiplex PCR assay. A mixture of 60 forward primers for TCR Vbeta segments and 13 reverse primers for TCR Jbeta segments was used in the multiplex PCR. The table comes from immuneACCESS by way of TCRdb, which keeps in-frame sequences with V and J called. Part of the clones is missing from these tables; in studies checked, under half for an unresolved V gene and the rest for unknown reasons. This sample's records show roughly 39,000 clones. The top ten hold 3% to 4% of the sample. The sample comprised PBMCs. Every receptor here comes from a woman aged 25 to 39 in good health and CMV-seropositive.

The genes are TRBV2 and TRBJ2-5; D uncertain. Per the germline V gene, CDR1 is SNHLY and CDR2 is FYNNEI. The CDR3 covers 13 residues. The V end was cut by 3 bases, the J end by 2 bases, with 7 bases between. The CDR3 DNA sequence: TGTGCCAGCAGTGATCTCAGACAAGAGACCCAGTACTTC. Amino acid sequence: CASSDLRQETQYF.

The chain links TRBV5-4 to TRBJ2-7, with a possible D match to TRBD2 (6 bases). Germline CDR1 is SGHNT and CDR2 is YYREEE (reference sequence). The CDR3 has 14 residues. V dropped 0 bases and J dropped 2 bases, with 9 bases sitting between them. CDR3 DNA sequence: TGTGCCAGCAGCTTGGTGGGGGGTGCCTACGAGCAGTACTTC. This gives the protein CASSLVGGAYEQYF. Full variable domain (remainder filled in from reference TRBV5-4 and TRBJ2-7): ETGVTQSPTHLIKTRGQQVTLRCSSQSGHNTVSWYQQALGQGPQFIFQYYREEENGRGNFPPRFSGLQFPNYSSELNVNALELDDSALYLCASSLVGGAYEQYFGPGTRLTVT.

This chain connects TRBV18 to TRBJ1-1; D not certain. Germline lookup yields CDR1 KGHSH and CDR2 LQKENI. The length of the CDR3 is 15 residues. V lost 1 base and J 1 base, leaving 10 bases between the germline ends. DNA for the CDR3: TGTGCCAGCTCACCACTGCGAGGAGGGAACACTGAAGCTTTCTTT. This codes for CASSPLRGGNTEAFF. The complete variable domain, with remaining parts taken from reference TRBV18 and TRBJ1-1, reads NAGVMQNPRHLVRRRGQEARLRCSPMKGHSHVYWYRQLPEEGLKFMVYLQKENIIDESGMPKERFSAEFPKEGPSILRIQQVVRGDSAAYFCASSPLRGGNTEAFFGQGTRLTVV.

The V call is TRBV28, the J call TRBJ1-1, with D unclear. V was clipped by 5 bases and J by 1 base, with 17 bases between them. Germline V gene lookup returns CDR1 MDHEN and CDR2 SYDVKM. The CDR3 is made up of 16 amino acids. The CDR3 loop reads CASSPFVRLRNTEAFF. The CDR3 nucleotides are TGTGCCAGCAGTCCCTTCGTCAGGTTGAGGAACACTGAAGCTTTCTTT.

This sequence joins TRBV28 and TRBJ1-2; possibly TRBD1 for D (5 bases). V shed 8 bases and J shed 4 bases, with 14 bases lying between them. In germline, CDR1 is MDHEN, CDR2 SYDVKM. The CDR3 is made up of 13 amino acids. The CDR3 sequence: CASRPGGGYGYTF. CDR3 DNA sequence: TGTGCCAGCCGCCCGGGGGGGGGCTATGGCTACACCTTC.

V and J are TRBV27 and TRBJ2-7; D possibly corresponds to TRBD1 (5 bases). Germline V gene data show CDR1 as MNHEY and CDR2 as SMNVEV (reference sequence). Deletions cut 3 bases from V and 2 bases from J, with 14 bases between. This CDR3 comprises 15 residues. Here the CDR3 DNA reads TGTGCCAGCAGTTTGGGGCAGACGAACCCCTACGAGCAGTACTTC. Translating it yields CASSLGQTNPYEQYF.

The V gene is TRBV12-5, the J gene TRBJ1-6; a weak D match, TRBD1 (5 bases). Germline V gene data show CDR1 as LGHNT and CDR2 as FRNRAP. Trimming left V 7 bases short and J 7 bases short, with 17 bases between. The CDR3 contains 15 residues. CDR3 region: CASDGDFVQNSPLHF. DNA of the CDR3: TGTGCTAGTGATGGGGACTTTGTGCAAAATTCACCCCTCCACTTT.

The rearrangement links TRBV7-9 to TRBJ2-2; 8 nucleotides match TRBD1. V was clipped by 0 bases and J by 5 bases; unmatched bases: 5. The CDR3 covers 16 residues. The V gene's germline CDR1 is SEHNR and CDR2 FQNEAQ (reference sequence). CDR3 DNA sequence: TGTGCCAGCAGCTTAGCGCCAGGGGGCAGAACCGGGGAGCTGTTTTTT. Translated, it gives CASSLAPGGRTGELFF.

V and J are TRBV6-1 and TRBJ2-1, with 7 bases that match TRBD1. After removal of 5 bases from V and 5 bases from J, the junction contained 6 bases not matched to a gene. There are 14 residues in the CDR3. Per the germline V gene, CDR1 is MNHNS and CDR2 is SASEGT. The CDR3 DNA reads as TGTGCCAGCAGTCGGACAGGTCGTCACAATGAGCAGTTCTTC. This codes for CASSRTGRHNEQFF.

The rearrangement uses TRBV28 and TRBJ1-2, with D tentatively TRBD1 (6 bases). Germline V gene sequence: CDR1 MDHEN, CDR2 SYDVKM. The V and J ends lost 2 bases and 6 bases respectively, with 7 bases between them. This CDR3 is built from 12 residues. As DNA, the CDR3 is TGTGCCAGCAGTTTACAGGGGAATGGCTACACCTTC. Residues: CASSLQGNGYTF.

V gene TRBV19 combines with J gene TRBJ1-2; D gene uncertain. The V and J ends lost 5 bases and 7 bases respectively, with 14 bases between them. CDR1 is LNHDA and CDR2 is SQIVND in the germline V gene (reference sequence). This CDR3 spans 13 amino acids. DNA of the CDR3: TGTGCCAGTAGTGATGGTGCGTTTGGTGGCTACACCTTC. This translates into CASSDGAFGGYTF.

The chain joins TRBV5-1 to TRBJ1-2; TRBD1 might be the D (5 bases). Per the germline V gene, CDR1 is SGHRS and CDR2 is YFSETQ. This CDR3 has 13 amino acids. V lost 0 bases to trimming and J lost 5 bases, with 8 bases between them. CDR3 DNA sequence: TGCGCCAGCAGCTTGGGACAGACTTATGGCTACACCTTC. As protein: CASSLGQTYGYTF. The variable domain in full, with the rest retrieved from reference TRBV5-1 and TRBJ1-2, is KAGVTQTPRYLIKTRGQQVTLSCSPISGHRSVSWYQQTPGQGLQFLFEYFSETQRNKGNFPGRFSGRQFSNSRSEMNVSTLELGDSALYLCASSLGQTYGYTFGSGTRLTVV.

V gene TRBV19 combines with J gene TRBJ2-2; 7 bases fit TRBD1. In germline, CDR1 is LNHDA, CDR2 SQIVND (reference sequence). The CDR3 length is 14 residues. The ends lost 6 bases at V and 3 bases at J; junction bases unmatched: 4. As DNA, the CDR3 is TGTGCCAGTAGATATACAGGGGACACCGGGGAGCTGTTTTTT. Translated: CASRYTGDTGELFF. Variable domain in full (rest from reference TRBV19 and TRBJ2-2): DGGITQSPKYLFRKEGQNVTLSCEQNLNHDAMYWYRQDPGQGLRLIYYSQIVNDFQKGDIAEGYSVSREKKESFPLTVTSAQKNPTAFYLCASRYTGDTGELFFGEGSRLTVL.

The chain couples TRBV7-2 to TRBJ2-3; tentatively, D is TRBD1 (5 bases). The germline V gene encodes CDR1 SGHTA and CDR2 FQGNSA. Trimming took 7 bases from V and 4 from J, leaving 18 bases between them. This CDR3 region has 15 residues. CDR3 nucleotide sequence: TGTGCCAGCACCCCGCAAGGGGTGGGCGCAGATACGCAGTATTTT. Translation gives CASTPQGVGADTQYF.

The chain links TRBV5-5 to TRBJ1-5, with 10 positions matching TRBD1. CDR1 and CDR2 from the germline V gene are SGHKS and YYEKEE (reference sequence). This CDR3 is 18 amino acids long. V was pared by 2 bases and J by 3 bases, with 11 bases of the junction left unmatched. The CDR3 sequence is CASSFRMGQGFNNQPQHF. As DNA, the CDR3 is TGTGCCAGCAGCTTCCGGATGGGACAGGGGTTTAACAATCAGCCCCAGCATTTT.

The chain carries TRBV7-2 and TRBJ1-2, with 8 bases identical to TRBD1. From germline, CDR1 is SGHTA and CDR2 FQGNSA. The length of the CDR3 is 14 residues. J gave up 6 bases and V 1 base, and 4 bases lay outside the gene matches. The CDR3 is CASSLGGGQDGYTF. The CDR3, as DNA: TGTGCCAGCAGCTTAGGGGGGGGACAGGATGGCTACACCTTC.

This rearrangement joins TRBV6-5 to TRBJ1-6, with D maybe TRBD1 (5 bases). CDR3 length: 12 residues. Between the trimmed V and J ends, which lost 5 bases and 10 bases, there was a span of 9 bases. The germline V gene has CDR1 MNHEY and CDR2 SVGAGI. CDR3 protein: CASSAGISPLHF. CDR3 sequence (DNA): TGTGCCAGCAGTGCAGGGATCTCACCCCTCCACTTT.

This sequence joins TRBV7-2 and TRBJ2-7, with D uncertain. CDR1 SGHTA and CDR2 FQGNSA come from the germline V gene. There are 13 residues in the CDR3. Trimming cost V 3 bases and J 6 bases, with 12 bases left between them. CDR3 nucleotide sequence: TGTGCCAGCAGCTTCGACTGGTCCCTCGAGCAGTACTTC. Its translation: CASSFDWSLEQYF.

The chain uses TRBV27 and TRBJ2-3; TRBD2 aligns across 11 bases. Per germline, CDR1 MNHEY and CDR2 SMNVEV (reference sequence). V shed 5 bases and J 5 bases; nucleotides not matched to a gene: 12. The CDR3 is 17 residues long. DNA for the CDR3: TGTGCCAGCAGTGCCAGCCCGCCGGGACTAGCGGTAGATACGCAGTATTTT. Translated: CASSASPPGLAVDTQYF.

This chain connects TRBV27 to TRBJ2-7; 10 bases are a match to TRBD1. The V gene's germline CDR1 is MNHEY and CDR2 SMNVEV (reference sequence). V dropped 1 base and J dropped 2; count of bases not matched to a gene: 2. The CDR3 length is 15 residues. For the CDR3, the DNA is TGTGCCAGCAGTTTATTGACAGGGGGCCCCTACGAGCAGTACTTC. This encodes CASSLLTGGPYEQYF.

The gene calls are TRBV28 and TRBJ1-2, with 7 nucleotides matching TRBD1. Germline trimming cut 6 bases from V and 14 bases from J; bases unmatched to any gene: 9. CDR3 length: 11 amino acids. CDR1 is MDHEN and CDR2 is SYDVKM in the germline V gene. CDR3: CASRHRGPWTF. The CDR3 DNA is TGTGCCAGCAGGCACAGGGGCCCTTGGACCTTC.

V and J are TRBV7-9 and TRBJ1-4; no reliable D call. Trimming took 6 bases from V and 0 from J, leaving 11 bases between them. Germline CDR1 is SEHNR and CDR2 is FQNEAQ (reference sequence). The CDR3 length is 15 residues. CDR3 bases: TGTGCCAGCAGTCCGCGATTTGCAACTAATGAAAAACTGTTTTTT. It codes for CASSPRFATNEKLFF.

The CDR3 sequence is CASSLYPLAGVSYEQYF. The DNA for the CDR3 is TGTGCCAGCAGTCTTTACCCCCTGGCAGGGGTCTCCTACGAGCAGTACTTC. The chain is built from TRBV27 and TRBJ2-7, with D possibly matching TRBD1 (6 bases). From germline, CDR1 is MNHEY and CDR2 SMNVEV (reference sequence). The CDR3 runs to 17 residues. Trimming stripped 5 bases from V and 0 bases from J, with 20 bases between.